Described below is a single T cell receptor beta chain sequence and its context. Its target is unknown. These data originate in a study of shared clonotypes between healthy human individuals. The overall study: Serving as donors were a couple of women and a few men, whose ages spanned 18 to 49. The study used three CD4 naive, three CD4 memory, two CD8 naive and one CD8 memory plate per donor. Overall study results and limits: Clonotype sharing levels among donors were expected to vary with sequencing depth.

Clones were sequenced by immunoSEQ multiplex PCR, and TCRdb holds only the in-frame ones, with some missing. This repertoire shows some 740,000 clones, about 91% found once; its top ten account for nearly 25%. Naivety among CD8 cells was defined by CD45RO negativity and positive CCR7 selection, thereby excluding terminally differentiated effector memory CD45RA+ cells. Donors had no recently reported acute infections or vaccinations and were HIV-negative. Trimming took 4 bases from V and 4 from J; bases not matched to a gene: 3. Germline values: CDR1 SGHRS, CDR2 YFSETQ. CDR3 length: 15 amino acids. The sequenced sample was naive CD8+ T cells sorted from blood. The clonotype comes from a man aged 25-45 years in good health. The rearrangement links TRBV5-1 to TRBJ2-3; TRBD2 matches 13 bases. The CDR3 DNA reads as TGCGCCAGCAGCCAACTAGCGGGAGGGTCAGATACGCAGTATTTT. Encoded protein: CASSQLAGGSDTQYF.